This T cell receptor (beta chain) was sequenced during a study of CD8 T cells in Susac syndrome. TCR beta was sequenced from blood CD8+ and CD4+ T cells. Matching for age and sex applied to the controls, who were healthy donors. RNA totalling roughly 0.45 to 1 ug underwent reverse transcription with random hexamers. TCRdb reprocessed the immunoSEQ multiplex PCR reads via MiXCR and lists one record per CDR3 protein. The data contain about 80,000 distinct CDR3 sequences, about 94% of them singletons. V was cut by 4 bases and J by 10 bases, with 14 bases left in between. Germline assignment: CDR1 MNHEY and CDR2 SVGAGI. The length of the CDR3 is 14 residues.

This chain connects TRBV6-5 to TRBJ1-6; D call uncertain. The TCR originated in a human donor in good health. Sequencing used CD8+ T cells from PBMCs. CDR3: CASSFDPSRSPLHF. The CDR3 region has the DNA TGTGCCAGCAGTTTCGACCCTTCGCGCTCACCCCTCCACTTT.